This T cell receptor (beta chain) came from a study of identical twins. Overall study findings and caveats: Abundant beta clonotypes from cord blood had fewer insertions, unlike memory repertoires, which showed none.

This clonotype was counted only a few times. Its antigen is not known. The ends lost 0 bases at V and 1 base at J; junction bases unmatched: 7. The CDR3 contains 18 residues. Germline V CDR1 and CDR2: MNHEY, SVGEGT. Using its own MiXCR run on the 5' RACE reads, TCRdb lists one record per CDR3 protein. The data hold under 350,000 distinct CDR3 sequences, with roughly 9.7% observed a single time. This sample was shared with a second study, whose subject was yellow fever vaccine responses in identical twins.

Sequencing was carried out using CD8+ T cells sorted from blood. The chain uses TRBV6-2 or TRBV6-3 and TRBJ2-1, with TRBD2 matching over 9 bases. This sequence was found in a woman under 30 in good health. As DNA, the CDR3 is TGTGCCAGCAGTTACTCCCCTTCTAGCGGGACATCCTACAATGAGCAGTTCTTC. As protein: CASSYSPSSGTSYNEQFF.